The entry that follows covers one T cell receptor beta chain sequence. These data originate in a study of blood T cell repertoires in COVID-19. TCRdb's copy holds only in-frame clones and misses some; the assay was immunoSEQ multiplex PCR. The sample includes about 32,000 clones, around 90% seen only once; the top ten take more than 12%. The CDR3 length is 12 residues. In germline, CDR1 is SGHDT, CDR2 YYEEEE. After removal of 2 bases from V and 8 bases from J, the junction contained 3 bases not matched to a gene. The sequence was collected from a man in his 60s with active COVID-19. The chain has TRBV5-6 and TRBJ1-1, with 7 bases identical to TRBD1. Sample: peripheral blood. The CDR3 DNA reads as TGTGCCAGCAGCTTACAGGGGAGAGAAGCTTTCTTT. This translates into CASSLQGREAFF.